This is a list of T cell receptor beta chains from one sample in a study of early T cells in non-severe SARS-CoV-2 infection. TCRdb independently ran MiXCR on the 5' RACE reads; one entry per CDR3 protein. The table includes tens of thousands of distinct CDR3 sequences, roughly 8.2% detected once. This specimen was whole blood, taken at baseline. These receptors were taken from an adult who was a healthcare worker with PCR-confirmed SARS-CoV-2 infection or an uninfected control (not recorded which). CDR3s include the opening cysteine and the closing phenylalanine or tryptophan. Each record gives: D gene, clone size, J gene, V gene, CDR3 DNA, CDR3 protein. D genes are given only for firm matches. Where a row states a size, it is once, few, many or the class of an expanded clone; other rows omit it.

>-|-|TRBJ1-6|TRBV25-1
TGTGCCAGCAGTGACCTCAGGACGGTTTCACCCCTCCACTTT
CASSDLRTVSPLHF
>TRBD2|many|TRBJ2-2|TRBV7-6
TGTGCCAGCAGCTTCGTAGCGGGGGCCACCGGGGAGCTGTTTTTT
CASSFVAGATGELFF
>TRBD2|medium-sized|TRBJ2-3|TRBV7-9
TGTGCCAGCAGCTTAGCGTCTAGCGGGGGGCCCACAGATACGCAGTATTTT
CASSLASSGGPTDTQYF
>-|few|TRBJ2-3|TRBV6-2/TRBV6-3
TGTGCCAGCAGTTACTCCGGGAATACGCAGTATTTT
CASSYSGNTQYF
>-|-|TRBJ2-7|TRBV12-3/TRBV12-4
TGTGCCAGCAGTACAGGGGGGGCCTACGAGCAGTACTTC
CASSTGGAYEQYF
>-|-|TRBJ2-7|TRBV4-1
TGCGCCAGCAGCCAAGATCTGCGGGGAATTGAGCAGTACTTC
CASSQDLRGIEQYF
>-|many|TRBJ1-5|TRBV3-1
TGTGCCAGCAGCCCAGCTGCGAGTGGGGTGGGGAGCAATCAGCCCCAGCATTTT
CASSPAASGVGSNQPQHF
>TRBD2|many|TRBJ2-4|TRBV7-2
TGTGCCAGCAGCTCCGGCCTAGCGGGGGGTCGAAACATTCAGTACTTC
CASSSGLAGGRNIQYF
>-|-|TRBJ2-1|TRBV5-1
TGCGCCAGCAGCCCCCCAGGAGCGTACGGTGAGCAGTTCTTC
CASSPPGAYGEQFF
>TRBD2|-|TRBJ2-7|TRBV20-1
TGCAGTGCTGAGTTCCGACTAGCGGCCTCCTACGAGCAGTACTTC
CSAEFRLAASYEQYF
>-|-|TRBJ2-1|TRBV12-3/TRBV12-4
TGTGCCAGCACCATCCCGATGGGTGAGCAGTTCTTC
CASTIPMGEQFF
>TRBD2|few|TRBJ2-1|TRBV7-3
TGTGCCAGCAGCTTAAGTCCCGCGGCGGGAGGGCCCAATGAGCAGTTCTTC
CASSLSPAAGGPNEQFF
>TRBD1|few|TRBJ1-4|TRBV6-6
TGTGCCAGCAGTCCCCAACGGACAGGGTTTAATGAAAAACTGTTTTTT
CASSPQRTGFNEKLFF
>TRBD2|-|TRBJ2-1|TRBV10-3
TGTGCCATCAGGGGGACTAGCGGGAGCAATGAGCAGTTCTTC
CAIRGTSGSNEQFF
>-|-|TRBJ2-1|TRBV6-5
TGTGCCAGCAGTAAACGAGGGGATGGGGGTGAGCAGTTCTTC
CASSKRGDGGEQFF
>TRBD2|many|TRBJ2-3|TRBV7-3
TGTGCCAGCAGCTTAAATCCTAGCGGGAGCTCGCAGTATTTT
CASSLNPSGSSQYF
>-|many|TRBJ2-2|TRBV7-6
TGTGCCAGCAGCTTAGATTGGACATCCGGGGAGCTGTTTTTT
CASSLDWTSGELFF
>TRBD1|many|TRBJ2-3|TRBV29-1
TGCAGCGTGGACAGGGGGACAGATACGCAGTATTTT
CSVDRGTDTQYF
>TRBD2|few|TRBJ2-7|TRBV7-6
TGTGCCAGCAGCTTTGGCGCTGGACTAGCGGGAGAAGCGTACGAGCAGTACTTC
CASSFGAGLAGEAYEQYF
>-|few|TRBJ1-5|TRBV5-6
TGTGCCAGCAGCCCAAGGTTTAGCAATCAGCCCCAGCATTTT
CASSPRFSNQPQHF
>-|few|TRBJ1-5|TRBV7-2
TGTGCCAGCAGCTTAGACAATAGCAATCAGCCCCAGCATTTT
CASSLDNSNQPQHF
>TRBD2|few|TRBJ2-4|TRBV18
TGTGCCAGCTCACCAGGACTAGTGGAAAACATTCAGTACTTC
CASSPGLVENIQYF
>TRBD1|-|TRBJ2-7|TRBV5-1
TGCGCCAGCAGCTGGAGGACAGGGCAAGGCGAGCAGTACTTC
CASSWRTGQGEQYF
>TRBD1|-|TRBJ1-6|TRBV10-3
TGTGCCATCAGTGGTCCAGGGGGTGATTCACCCCTCCACTTT
CAISGPGGDSPLHF
>-|many|TRBJ1-6|TRBV20-1
TGCAGTGCGGGGGGACTGAAGAATAATAATTCACCCCTCCACTTT
CSAGGLKNNNSPLHF
>TRBD2|many|TRBJ2-7|TRBV20-1
TGCAGTGCTAGAGATCGCAAGCGGGAGTACGAGCAGTACTTC
CSARDRKREYEQYF
>-|-|TRBJ2-5|TRBV12-3/TRBV12-4
TGTGCCAGCAGTCCTTCTCACGGGACGGGAGCAGAGACCCAGTACTTC
CASSPSHGTGAETQYF
>TRBD2|many|TRBJ2-1|TRBV7-3
TGTGCCAGCAGCTCGTTTAGCGGGAGCAATGAGCAGTTCTTC
CASSSFSGSNEQFF
>-|many|TRBJ2-3|TRBV5-7
TGTGCCAGCAGCCAACCGGGGGGCACAGATACGCAGTATTTT
CASSQPGGTDTQYF
>-|many|TRBJ1-6|TRBV6-1
TGTGCCAGCAGTGAAGGGCGCAGAACACCCCTCCACTTT
CASSEGRRTPLHF
>-|few|TRBJ2-1|TRBV19
TGTGCCAGTAGTATAGGTGAGGGTGCCCCTACCTCCTACAATGAGCAGTTCTTC
CASSIGEGAPTSYNEQFF
>-|few|TRBJ1-1|TRBV7-8
TGTGCCAGCACCGAGTATGTAACCGAGAACACTGAAGCTTTCTTT
CASTEYVTENTEAFF
>TRBD1|many|TRBJ2-2|TRBV5-4
TGTGCCAGCAGCTTGACAGGGGGCCGGACCGGGGAGCTGTTTTTT
CASSLTGGRTGELFF
>-|many|TRBJ2-2|TRBV7-6
TGTGCCAGCAGCTCTCGACGTCCCGGGGAGCTGTTTTTT
CASSSRRPGELFF
>-|-|TRBJ2-3|TRBV7-9
TGTGCCAGCAGCTCCGACCAATGGGCAGATACGCAGTATTTT
CASSSDQWADTQYF
>-|many|TRBJ2-1|TRBV5-1
TGCGCCAGCAGCTTGGAGCGGGAGCAGTTCTTC
CASSLEREQFF
>-|-|TRBJ2-7|TRBV7-2
TGTGCCAGCAGCTTGCATTTCGGCTACGAGCAGTACTTC
CASSLHFGYEQYF
>-|-|TRBJ2-5|TRBV5-1
TGCGCCAGCAGCTCCATTCCGGGAACGGAGACCCAGTACTTC
CASSSIPGTETQYF
>-|many|TRBJ2-2|TRBV30
TGTGCCTGGAGTACAGGAGGGACCGGGGAGCTGTTTTTT
CAWSTGGTGELFF
>-|many|TRBJ1-1|TRBV7-3
TGTGCCAGCAGCCCCCCCTTCGGCGAAGAGGGGACTGAAGCTTTCTTT
CASSPPFGEEGTEAFF